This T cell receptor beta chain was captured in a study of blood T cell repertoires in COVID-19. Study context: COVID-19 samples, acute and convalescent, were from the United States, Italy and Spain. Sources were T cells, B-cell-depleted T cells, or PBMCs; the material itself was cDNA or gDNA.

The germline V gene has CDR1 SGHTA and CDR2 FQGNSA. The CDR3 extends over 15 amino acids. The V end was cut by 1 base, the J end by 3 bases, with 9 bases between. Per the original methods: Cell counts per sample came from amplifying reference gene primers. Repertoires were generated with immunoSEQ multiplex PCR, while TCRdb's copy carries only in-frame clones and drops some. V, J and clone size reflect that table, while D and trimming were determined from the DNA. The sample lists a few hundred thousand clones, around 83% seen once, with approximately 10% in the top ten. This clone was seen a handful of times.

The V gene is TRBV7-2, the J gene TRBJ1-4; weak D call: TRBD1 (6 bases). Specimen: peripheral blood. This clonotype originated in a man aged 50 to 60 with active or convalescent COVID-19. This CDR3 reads CASSLEAGANEKLFF. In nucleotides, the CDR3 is TGTGCCAGCAGCTTAGAAGCAGGGGCTAATGAAAAACTGTTTTTT.